A selection of T cell receptor beta chains follows, all from one sample in a study of regulatory T cells in long-lasting Graves disease. Each CDR3 protein gets one entry after TCRdb re-called the multiplex PCR reads with MiXCR. The data contain about 520,000 distinct CDR3 sequences, about 12% of them singletons. These records were also assigned to another study, of T cells in Graves' hyperthyroidism and ophthalmopathy.

Sequencing used peripheral blood mononuclear cells (PBMCs), obtained at new diagnosis, from a patient treated with antithyroid drugs. All receptors derive from a woman aged 25 to 39 with Graves disease. Each CDR3 is given with its conserved first and last residue. D genes are given only for firm matches. Some rows have no size entry. The others give once, few or many, or a class for an expanded clone.

v_gene	d_gene	abundance	j_gene	CDR3aa	CDR3nt
TRBV30	-	-	TRBJ1-5	CAWSLGAGGNQPQHF	TGTGCCTGGAGTCTCGGCGCTGGGGGCAATCAGCCCCAGCATTTT
TRBV4-2	TRBD1	-	TRBJ1-2	CASSQFLDRANGYTF	TGTGCCAGCAGCCAATTCCTGGACAGGGCGAATGGCTACACCTTC
TRBV10-2	-	many	TRBJ1-1	CASSESWPEAFF	TGCGCCAGCAGTGAGTCTTGGCCTGAAGCTTTCTTT
TRBV11-3	TRBD1	few	TRBJ2-1	CASSYSQGSEQFF	TGTGCCAGCAGCTACTCACAGGGGAGTGAGCAGTTCTTC
TRBV5-1	-	few	TRBJ2-7	CASSLEAQGPYEQYF	TGCGCCAGCAGCTTGGAAGCGCAGGGCCCCTACGAGCAGTACTTC
TRBV11-2	-	many	TRBJ2-7	CASSLGRGRKEHEQYF	TGTGCCAGCAGCTTAGGGCGGGGGCGTAAGGAGCACGAGCAGTACTTC
TRBV28	-	-	TRBJ2-5	CASSPRGARETQYF	TGTGCCAGCAGTCCCCGGGGGGCGCGGGAGACCCAGTACTTC
TRBV28	-	many	TRBJ2-7	CASRDSYEQYF	TGTGCCAGCAGGGACAGCTACGAGCAGTACTTC
TRBV29-1	TRBD1	many	TRBJ2-7	CSVRGDRGRGYEQYF	TGCAGCGTGAGGGGGGACAGGGGGCGAGGCTACGAGCAGTACTTC
TRBV11-2	-	-	TRBJ1-3	CASSLKPWRGGNTIYF	TGTGCCAGCAGCTTAAAACCGTGGAGGGGTGGAAACACCATATATTTT
TRBV7-2	-	-	TRBJ1-5	CASSYTSGVSNQPQHF	TGTGCCAGCAGCTATACGTCCGGAGTTAGCAATCAGCCCCAGCATTTT
TRBV27	-	many	TRBJ1-1	CASRTGQRANTEAFF	TGTGCCAGCCGTACCGGACAGCGTGCGAACACTGAAGCTTTCTTT
TRBV6-9	-	many	TRBJ2-1	CASSYSHPGGEQFF	TGTGCCAGCAGTTACTCCCACCCAGGCGGTGAGCAGTTCTTC
TRBV20-1	TRBD2	-	TRBJ2-3	CSARPAGEVYTQYF	TGCAGTGCTCGGCCAGCGGGAGAGGTGTATACGCAGTATTTT